This passage covers 8 T cell receptor beta chains from one sample sequenced in a study of cytomegalovirus exposure and HLA in healthy donors. Sequencing was performed with immunoSEQ multiplex PCR; in TCRdb, only in-frame clones are kept and a portion is missing. The data show approximately 220,000 clones, with approximately 80% seen just once and over 11% held by the top ten. The sequenced material came from PBMCs. All receptors come from a young woman in good health and CMV-seropositive.

The CDR3 is CAITPDTNTEAFF. The CDR3 coding sequence is TGTGCCATCACCCCGGACACGAACACTGAAGCTTTCTTT. The chain couples TRBV10-3 to TRBJ1-1; D is possibly TRBD1 (5 bases). V shed 7 bases and J shed 1 base, with 10 bases lying between them. The CDR3 consists of 13 residues. CDR1 is ENHRY, CDR2 SYGVKD, per germline.

The V call is TRBV9, the J call TRBJ1-3; weak D call: TRBD1 (6 bases). The CDR3 is 13 amino acids. The V gene's germline CDR1 is SGDLS and CDR2 YYNGEE. V was cut by 6 bases and J by 4 bases, with 11 bases left in between. CDR3 sequence (DNA): TGTGCCAGCACGGGGGCGATGGGAAACACCATATATTTT. Amino acid sequence: CASTGAMGNTIYF.

The chain is built from TRBV9 and TRBJ1-1, with D possibly TRBD1 on 5 matching bases. Germline V CDR1 and CDR2: SGDLS, YYNGEE. Trimming pared 3 bases from V and 4 bases from J, leaving 13 bases between. The length of the CDR3 is 14 residues. The CDR3 DNA follows: TGTGCCAGCAGCGCCTCAGGGTTTGGCACTGAAGCTTTCTTT. Translated: CASSASGFGTEAFF.

The chain couples TRBV19 to TRBJ2-3; the D gene could be TRBD1 or TRBD2 (5 bases each). The V and J ends lost 8 bases and 0 bases respectively, with 15 bases between them. The germline V gene has CDR1 LNHDA and CDR2 SQIVND (reference sequence). This CDR3 spans 15 amino acids. In nucleotides, the CDR3 is TGTGCCAGTCAACTCTCCGGGACCAGCACAGATACGCAGTATTTT. Its translation is CASQLSGTSTDTQYF.

This chain joins TRBV7-2 and TRBJ1-5; D uncertain. Trimming took off 3 bases at V and 2 bases at J, with 14 bases between the two ends. The CDR3 consists of 16 residues. Germline V gene sequence: CDR1 SGHTA, CDR2 FQGNSA. CDR3: CASSFWGGKGNQPQHF. In DNA form, the CDR3 reads TGTGCCAGCAGCTTTTGGGGTGGTAAAGGCAATCAGCCCCAGCATTTT.

This chain uses TRBV5-6 with TRBJ2-7; tentative D call: TRBD1 (6 bases). The germline CDR1 and CDR2 sequences are SGHDT and YYEEEE. The CDR3 spans 17 residues. The V end was cut by 1 base, the J end by 9 bases, with 26 bases between. The CDR3 nucleotides read TGTGCCAGCAGCTTGTTTTTCGACCCGACAGGTAAAGTCGGGCAGTACTTC. It specifies CASSLFFDPTGKVGQYF.

The chain employs TRBV6-5 and TRBJ2-2; TRBD1 agrees at 9 bases. Germline V gene data show CDR1 as MNHEY and CDR2 as SVGAGI. This CDR3 is built from 15 residues. V shed 4 bases and J 7 bases; nucleotides not matched to a gene: 7. The CDR3 sequence is CASSLGTGFVGELFF. CDR3 DNA: TGTGCCAGCAGTTTGGGGACAGGGTTTGTCGGGGAGCTGTTTTTT.

The chain recombines TRBV14 with TRBJ2-3; 11 bases are shared with TRBD1. CDR1 SGHDN and CDR2 FVKESK come from the germline V gene. J lost 4 bases, V lost 1 base, and 13 bases had no gene match. This CDR3 contains 19 residues. CDR3 loop: CASSQVFFGTGGLSDTQYF. In DNA, the CDR3 is TGTGCCAGCAGCCAAGTCTTCTTTGGGACAGGGGGTTTGTCAGATACGCAGTATTTT.